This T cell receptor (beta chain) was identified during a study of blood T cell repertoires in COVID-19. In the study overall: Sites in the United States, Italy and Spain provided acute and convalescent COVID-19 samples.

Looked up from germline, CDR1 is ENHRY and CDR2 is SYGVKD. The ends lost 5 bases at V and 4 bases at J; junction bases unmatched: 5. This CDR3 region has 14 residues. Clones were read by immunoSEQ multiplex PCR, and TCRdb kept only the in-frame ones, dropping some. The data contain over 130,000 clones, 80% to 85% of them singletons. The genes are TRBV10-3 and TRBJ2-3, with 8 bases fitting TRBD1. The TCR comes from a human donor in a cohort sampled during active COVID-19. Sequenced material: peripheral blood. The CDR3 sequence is CAISSGGGPDTQYF. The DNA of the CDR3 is TGTGCCATCAGTTCAGGGGGCGGGCCAGATACGCAGTATTTT.